The sequence of this T cell receptor (beta chain) was determined in a study of immune cell composition in non-small cell lung cancer. Here immunoSEQ multiplex PCR was the method, and the copy in TCRdb shows in-frame clones only, minus some. Of 2,500 or so clones listed, 76% are singletons. Study-level findings and limits: Lung squamous cell carcinoma tumours had significantly higher top 10 clone scores and productive clonality than lung adenocarcinoma.

This CDR3 region has 18 residues. CDR1 and CDR2 from the germline V gene are LGHNA and YNFKEQ. V trimming: 1 base; J trimming: 7 bases; junction bases outside the gene matches: 13. DNA was extracted from unsorted cell suspensions stored frozen. To note about this clone: Its target is not known.

The chain links TRBV4-2 to TRBJ2-2; 9 bases match TRBD2. This receptor was taken from a human donor with non-small cell lung cancer. The specimen sequenced was lung tumor tissue. This CDR3 is CASSQAKASGVIGGELFF. DNA of the CDR3: TGTGCCAGCAGCCAAGCTAAGGCTAGCGGGGTCATCGGCGGGGAGCTGTTTTTT.